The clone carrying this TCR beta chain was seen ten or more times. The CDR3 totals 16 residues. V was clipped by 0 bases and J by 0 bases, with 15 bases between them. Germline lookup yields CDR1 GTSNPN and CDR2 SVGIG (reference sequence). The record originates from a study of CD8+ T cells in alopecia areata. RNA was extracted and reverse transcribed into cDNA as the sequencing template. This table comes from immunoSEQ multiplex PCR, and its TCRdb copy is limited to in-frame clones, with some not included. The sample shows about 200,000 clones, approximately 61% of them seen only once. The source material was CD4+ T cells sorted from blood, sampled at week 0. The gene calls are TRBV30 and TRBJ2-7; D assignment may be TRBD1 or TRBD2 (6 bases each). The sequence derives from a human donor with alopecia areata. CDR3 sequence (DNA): TGTGCCTGGAGTGTATGGGGGGCAGGGGCCTCCTACGAGCAGTACTTC. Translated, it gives CAWSVWGAGASYEQYF.